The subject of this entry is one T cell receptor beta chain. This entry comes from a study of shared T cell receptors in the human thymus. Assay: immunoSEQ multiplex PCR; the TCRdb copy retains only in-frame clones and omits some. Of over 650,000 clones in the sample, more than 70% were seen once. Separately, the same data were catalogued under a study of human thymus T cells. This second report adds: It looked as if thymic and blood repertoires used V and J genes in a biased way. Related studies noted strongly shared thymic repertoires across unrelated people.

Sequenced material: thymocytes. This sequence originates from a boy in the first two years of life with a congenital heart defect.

The CDR3 here is CASPSARGQETQYF. In DNA form, the CDR3 reads TGTGCAAGTCCCAGTGCCAGGGGCCAAGAGACCCAGTACTTC. The V call is TRBV12-2, the J call TRBJ2-5; the table's D call of TRBD1 was not tested on the DNA. TRBV12-2 counts as a pseudogene. CDR3 length equals 14 residues.